These 9 T cell receptor beta chains came from one sample sequenced in a study of CD8+ T cells in alopecia areata. As for treatment: oral pan-JAK inhibitor, 5-10 mg twice daily. Isolated RNA was reverse transcribed into cDNA used as the sequencing template. Sequenced by immunoSEQ multiplex PCR; TCRdb stores in-frame clones only, minus some. The data show 170,000 or so clones, about three fifths seen once. The sequenced sample was CD4+ T cells sorted from blood, obtained at week 4, from a patient treated with tofacitinib. Every receptor here comes from a human donor with alopecia areata.

J is TRBJ1-1 and V is TRBV29-1; D is unclear. Between the trimmed V and J ends, which lost 7 bases and 3 bases, there was a span of 15 bases. The germline V gene encodes CDR1 SQVTM and CDR2 ANQGSEA. The CDR3 is 13 amino acids. The CDR3 DNA reads as TGCAGCGCGAAACACTTTCAAGACACTGAAGCTTTCTTT. Protein sequence: CSAKHFQDTEAFF.

The chain links TRBV27 to TRBJ2-7; TRBD2 matches 8 bases. The CDR3 is 14 residues long. The V and J ends lost 6 bases and 2 bases, in that order; junction bases with no gene match: 6. Germline CDR1 is MNHEY and CDR2 is SMNVEV (reference sequence). CDR3 protein: CASRFGGAPYEQYF. The CDR3 DNA sequence: TGTGCCAGCAGGTTCGGGGGGGCCCCCTACGAGCAGTACTTC.

The chain combines TRBV29-1 with TRBJ2-7; 8 bases are a match to TRBD1. Germline lookup yields CDR1 SQVTM and CDR2 ANQGSEA. With V trimmed by 7 bases and J by 2 bases, 10 bases remained unmatched. CDR3 length: 14 amino acids. The CDR3 nucleotides are TGCAGCGCCCAGGAGGGGACAGGAGCCTACGAGCAGTACTTC. Its protein product is CSAQEGTGAYEQYF.

The chain carries TRBV5-6 and TRBJ2-4; TRBD1 agrees at 10 bases. CDR3 length: 14 amino acids. CDR1 is SGHDT, CDR2 YYEEEE, per germline. With V trimmed by 4 bases and J by 4 bases, 2 bases remained unmatched. The CDR3 bases are TGTGCCAGCAGCAGGGACAGGGGAAAAAACATTCAGTACTTC. Translation gives CASSRDRGKNIQYF.

The gene calls are TRBV4-3 and TRBJ1-6; D is perhaps TRBD1 (6 bases). This CDR3 comprises 14 residues. V lost 8 bases, J lost 7 bases, and 15 bases lay in between. Germline CDR1 is LGHNA and CDR2 is YSLEER. CDR3 bases: TGCGCCAGCGCCGACAGGAGAGAAAATTCACCCCTCCACTTT. This encodes CASADRRENSPLHF.

The CDR3 spells CASSPHATGVLSGANVLTF. The CDR3 nucleotides are TGTGCCAGCAGCCCCCACGCGACAGGGGTCCTCTCTGGGGCCAACGTCCTGACTTTC. This chain connects TRBV7-3 to TRBJ2-6, with 8 bases that match TRBD1. Trimming took 5 bases from V and 0 from J; bases not matched to a gene: 12. Germline assignment: CDR1 SGHTA and CDR2 FQGTGA. CDR3 length: 19 residues. The full variable domain, with the rest looked up from reference TRBV7-3 and TRBJ2-6, is GAGVSQTPSNKVTEKGKYVELRCDPISGHTALYWYRQSLGQGPEFLIYFQGTGAADDSGLPNDRFFAVRPEGSVSTLKIQRTERGDSAVYLCASSPHATGVLSGANVLTFGAGSRLTVL.

The chain uses TRBV7-8 and TRBJ2-5, with 10 bases matching TRBD2. Matching the DNA end better, TRBJ2-7 makes the J call doubtful. Germline values: CDR1 SGHVS, CDR2 FQNEAQ. The CDR3 is made up of 14 amino acids. The CDR3 reads CASSLLAGAYEQYF. In DNA form, the CDR3 reads TGTGCCAGCAGCTTACTAGCGGGGGCCTACGAGCAGTACTTC.

This clone was counted between two and nine times. The chain employs TRBV10-3 and TRBJ1-4, with 10 bases fitting TRBD1. Unmatched junction bases numbered 6, after V lost 3 bases and J lost 8 bases. The CDR3 runs to 15 residues. Germline loops: CDR1 ENHRY, CDR2 SYGVKD. The CDR3 region is CAISDWTGGIEKLFF. The CDR3 DNA sequence: TGTGCCATCAGTGATTGGACAGGGGGAATCGAAAAACTGTTTTTT.

J is TRBJ2-5 and V is TRBV29-1; D is possibly TRBD2 (6 bases). The CDR3 totals 12 residues. Trimming pared 4 bases from V and 7 bases from J, leaving 13 bases between. Germline V gene lookup returns CDR1 SQVTM and CDR2 ANQGSEA. CDR3 sequence: CSVGEATGTQYF. As DNA, the CDR3 is TGCAGCGTTGGGGAGGCAACGGGGACCCAGTACTTC. The variable domain in full, with the rest retrieved from reference TRBV29-1 and TRBJ2-5, is SAVISQKPSRDICQRGTSLTIQCQVDSQVTMMFWYRQQPGQSLTLIATANQGSEATYESGFVIDKFPISRPNLTFSTLTVSNMSPEDSSIYLCSVGEATGTQYFGPGTRLLVL.